The subject of this entry is one T cell receptor (beta chain). All participating donors were Caucasian adults from Nashville, Tennessee. TCRdb's copy holds only in-frame clones and misses some; the assay was immunoSEQ multiplex PCR. The table has hundreds of thousands of clones, about 96% seen once. These data originate in a study of shared clonotypes between healthy human individuals. The wider study: Per donor, three plates held CD4 naive cells, three held CD4 memory, two held CD8 naive and one held CD8 memory.

The sequence was obtained from a woman aged 25-40 years in good health. The sample consisted of naive CD4+ T cells sorted from blood. Sample subset: CD45RA+ positively selected.

In DNA, the CDR3 is TGTGCCAGCAGTTTGAGTATAAGGGAGTCCTACGAGCAGTACTTC. Amino acids: CASSLSIRESYEQYF. V and J are TRBV28 and TRBJ2-7; D possibly corresponds to TRBD2 (5 bases). The CDR3 runs to 15 residues. Germline CDR1 reads MDHEN; CDR2 reads SYDVKM. V lost 3 bases and J lost 1, with 13 bases in between.